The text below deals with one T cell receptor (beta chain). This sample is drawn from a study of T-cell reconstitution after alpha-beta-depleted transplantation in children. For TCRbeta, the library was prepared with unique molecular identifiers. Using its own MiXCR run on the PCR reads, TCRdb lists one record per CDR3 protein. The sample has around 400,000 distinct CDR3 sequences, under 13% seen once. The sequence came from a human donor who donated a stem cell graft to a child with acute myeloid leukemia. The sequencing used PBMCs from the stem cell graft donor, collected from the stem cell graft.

This CDR3 is CASSLSVDRASREKLFF. The CDR3 DNA sequence: TGTGCCAGCAGTTTATCAGTGGATAGGGCGTCGCGGGAAAAACTGTTTTTT. The chain couples TRBV27 to TRBJ1-4; the D is unclear. CDR1 and CDR2 (germline): MNHEY, SMNVEV (reference sequence). This CDR3 has 17 amino acids. Trimming left V 0 bases short and J 8 bases short, with 19 bases between.